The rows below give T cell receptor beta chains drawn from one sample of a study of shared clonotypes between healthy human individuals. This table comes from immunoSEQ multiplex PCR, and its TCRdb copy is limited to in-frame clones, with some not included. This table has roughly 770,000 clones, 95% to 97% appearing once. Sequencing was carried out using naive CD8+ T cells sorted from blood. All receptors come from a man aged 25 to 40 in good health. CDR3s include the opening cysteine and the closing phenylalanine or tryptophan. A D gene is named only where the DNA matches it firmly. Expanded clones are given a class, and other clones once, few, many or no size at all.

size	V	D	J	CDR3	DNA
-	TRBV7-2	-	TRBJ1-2	CASSLATSPHGYTF	TGTGCCAGCAGCTTAGCAACGTCACCACATGGCTACACCTTC
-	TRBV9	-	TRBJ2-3	CASRPGNTDTQYF	TGTGCCAGCAGGCCGGGGAACACAGATACGCAGTATTTT
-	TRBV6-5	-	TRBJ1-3	CASSLGDISGNTIYF	TGTGCCAGCAGTTTGGGGGACATCTCCGGAAACACCATATATTTT
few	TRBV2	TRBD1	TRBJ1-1	CASRGTGAGEAFF	TGTGCCAGCAGAGGGACAGGGGCGGGTGAAGCTTTCTTT
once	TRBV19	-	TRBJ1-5	CASSTRVGQPQHF	TGTGCCAGTAGTACCAGGGTTGGTCAGCCCCAGCATTTT
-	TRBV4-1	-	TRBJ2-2	CASSQSGTDTGELFF	TGCGCCAGCAGCCAGTCTGGGACCGACACCGGGGAGCTGTTTTTT
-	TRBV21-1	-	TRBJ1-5	CASSKANARTTGKIRDQPQHF	TGTGCCAGCAGCAAAGCGAATGCACGAACGACAGGGAAAATCAGGGATCAGCCCCAGCATTTT
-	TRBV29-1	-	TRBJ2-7	CSVREASSYEQYF	TGCAGCGTTCGTGAGGCGAGCTCCTACGAGCAGTACTTC
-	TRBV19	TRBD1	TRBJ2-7	CASSIQGTAKDEQYF	TGTGCCAGTAGTATACAGGGGACAGCGAAGGACGAGCAGTACTTC
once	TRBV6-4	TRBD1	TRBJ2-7	CASLDRGQEQYF	TGTGCCAGCCTAGACAGGGGGCAGGAGCAGTACTTC
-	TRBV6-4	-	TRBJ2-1	CASSDSLWNEQFF	TGTGCCAGCAGTGACTCGTTGTGGAATGAGCAGTTCTTC
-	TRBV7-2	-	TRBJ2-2	CASSSGRELFF	TGTGCCAGCAGCTCCGGAAGGGAGCTGTTTTTT
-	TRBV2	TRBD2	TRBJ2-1	CASRGTSATYNEQFF	TGTGCCAGCAGGGGGACTAGCGCTACCTACAATGAGCAGTTCTTC
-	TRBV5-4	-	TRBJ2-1	CASRTFGRNIHEQFF	TGTGCCAGCCGGACCTTCGGGAGAAACATCCATGAGCAGTTCTTC
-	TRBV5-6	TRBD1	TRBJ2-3	CASSSGDRPDTQYF	TGTGCCAGCAGTTCGGGGGACAGGCCGGATACGCAGTATTTT
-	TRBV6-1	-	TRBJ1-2	CAVSTRAGFPHGYTF	TGTGCTGTTTCGACTAGGGCGGGATTTCCCCATGGCTACACCTTC
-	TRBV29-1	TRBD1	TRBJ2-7	CSVEGTGTYEQYF	TGCAGCGTTGAAGGGACAGGGACCTACGAGCAGTACTTC
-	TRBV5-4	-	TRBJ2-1	CASSPMAGYNEQFF	TGTGCCAGCAGCCCTATGGCAGGCTACAATGAGCAGTTCTTC
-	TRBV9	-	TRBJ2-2	CASSVAVNTGELFF	TGTGCCAGCAGCGTAGCGGTGAACACCGGGGAGCTGTTTTTT
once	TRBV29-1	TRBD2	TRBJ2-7	CSVVGLDSYEQYF	TGCAGCGTGGTTGGACTAGATTCCTACGAGCAGTACTTC
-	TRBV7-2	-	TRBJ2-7	CASSTRGYEQYF	TGTGCCAGCAGCACCAGGGGCTACGAGCAGTACTTC
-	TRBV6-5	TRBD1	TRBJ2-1	CASSTGTGVNEQFF	TGTGCCAGCAGTACCGGGACAGGGGTGAATGAGCAGTTCTTC
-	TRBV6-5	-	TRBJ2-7	CASSYGLDWSSYEQYF	TGTGCCAGCAGTTACGGTTTAGACTGGAGCTCCTACGAGCAGTACTTC
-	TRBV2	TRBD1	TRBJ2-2	CASTGTGVSGAGELFF	TGTGCCAGCACCGGGACAGGGGTTAGTGGGGCCGGGGAGCTGTTTTTT
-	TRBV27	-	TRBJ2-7	CASSHRGTIYEQYF	TGTGCCAGCAGTCATCGGGGGACGATTTACGAGCAGTACTTC
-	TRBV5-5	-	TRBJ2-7	CASSLGTVSYEQYF	TGTGCCAGCAGCTTGGGGACGGTTTCCTACGAGCAGTACTTC
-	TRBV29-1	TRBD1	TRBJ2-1	CSVAGTGGFLLF	TGCAGCGTCGCCGGGACAGGGGGGTTTTTGCTCTTC
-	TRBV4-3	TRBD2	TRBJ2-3	CASSQDGLAGGRDTQYF	TGCGCCAGCAGCCAAGATGGCCTAGCGGGAGGGCGAGATACGCAGTATTTT
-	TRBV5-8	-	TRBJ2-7	CASSLTLPENDEQYF	TGTGCCAGCAGCTTGACCCTCCCAGAAAATGACGAGCAGTACTTC
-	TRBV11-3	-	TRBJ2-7	CASSLAGVNEQYF	TGTGCCAGCAGCTTAGCGGGAGTGAACGAGCAGTACTTC
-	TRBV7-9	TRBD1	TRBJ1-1	CASIDGTGPYKIPEAFF	TGTGCCAGCATCGACGGGACAGGGCCCTACAAAATCCCTGAAGCTTTCTTT
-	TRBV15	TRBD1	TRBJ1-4	CATSSSSGGLNEKLFF	TGTGCCACCAGCAGTAGCTCAGGGGGACTTAATGAAAAACTGTTTTTT
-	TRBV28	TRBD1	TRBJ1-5	CASSLGTGGYSNQPQHF	TGTGCCAGCAGTTTGGGTACAGGGGGGTATAGCAATCAGCCCCAGCATTTT
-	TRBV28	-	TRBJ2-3	CASSFPPRGGFSTDTQYF	TGTGCCAGCAGTTTCCCGCCCAGGGGGGGATTTAGCACAGATACGCAGTATTTT
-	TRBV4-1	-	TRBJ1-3	CASSQPDSSGNTIYF	TGCGCCAGCAGCCAGCCTGACAGTTCTGGAAACACCATATATTTT
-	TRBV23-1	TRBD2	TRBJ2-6	CASSQLCQGGLSGANVLTF	TGCGCCAGCAGTCAATTATGCCAGGGAGGGCTCTCTGGGGCCAACGTCCTGACTTTC
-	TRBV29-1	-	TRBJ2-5	CSVVSGVGETQYF	TGCAGCGTCGTTTCGGGGGTTGGAGAGACCCAGTACTTC
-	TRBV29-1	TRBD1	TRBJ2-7	CSVETGQLFYEQYF	TGCAGCGTTGAGACGGGACAGCTTTTCTACGAGCAGTACTTC
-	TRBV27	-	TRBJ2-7	CASSLKQGLTYEQYF	TGTGCCAGCAGTTTAAAGCAGGGGCTTACCTACGAGCAGTACTTC
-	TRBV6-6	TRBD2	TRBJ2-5	CASNLSGRAVETQYF	TGTGCCAGCAACCTAAGCGGGAGGGCCGTTGAGACCCAGTACTTC
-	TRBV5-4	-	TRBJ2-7	CASSPPDRYSYEQYF	TGTGCCAGCAGCCCGCCTGACAGATATTCCTACGAGCAGTACTTC
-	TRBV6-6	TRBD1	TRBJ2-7	CASSGDSYEQYF	TGTGCCAGCAGTGGGGACAGCTACGAGCAGTACTTC
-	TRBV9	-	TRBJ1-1	CASSVSNSLDTEAFF	TGTGCCAGCAGCGTCTCCAACTCCCTGGACACTGAAGCTTTCTTT
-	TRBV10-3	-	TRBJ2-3	CAISGPAREIAGTDTQYF	TGTGCCATCAGTGGACCGGCGCGGGAAATAGCCGGCACAGATACGCAGTATTTT
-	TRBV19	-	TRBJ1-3	CASSATGASNTIYF	TGTGCCAGTAGTGCTACGGGGGCAAGTAACACCATATATTTT
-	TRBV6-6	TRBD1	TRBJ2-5	CASSTQGAGETQYF	TGTGCCAGCAGTACTCAGGGGGCGGGGGAGACCCAGTACTTC
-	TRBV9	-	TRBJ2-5	CASSWAGEEETQYF	TGTGCCAGCAGCTGGGCAGGGGAGGAAGAGACCCAGTACTTC
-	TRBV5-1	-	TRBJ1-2	CASRLPGSHVIGYTF	TGCGCCAGCCGCCTACCCGGCAGCCACGTAATCGGCTACACCTTC